These 30 T cell receptor beta chains came from one sample sequenced in a study of blood T cell repertoires in COVID-19. Clones were sequenced by immunoSEQ multiplex PCR, and TCRdb holds only the in-frame ones, with some missing. The data show around 190,000 clones, roughly 80% seen once. The sequenced material came from PBMCs or T cells enriched from blood (not recorded which). These TCRs come from a woman in her 30s who had recovered from COVID-19.

The V and J genes are TRBV5-8 and TRBJ1-2; D remains unclear. The length of the CDR3 is 14 residues. Trimming left V 2 bases short and J 4 bases short, with 12 bases between. CDR1 and CDR2 (germline): SGHTS, YDEGEE. The CDR3 DNA sequence: TGTGCCAGCAGCTTATCCTATGGGAGCTATGGCTACACCTTC. Translated: CASSLSYGSYGYTF.

There are a few counts of this clone. The chain combines TRBV28 with TRBJ1-5, with D possibly being TRBD1 (6 bases). The CDR3 covers 14 residues. Trimming pared 8 bases from V and 3 bases from J, leaving 14 bases between. The germline CDR1 and CDR2 sequences are MDHEN and SYDVKM. The chain's CDR3 is CASSYDRSNQPQHF. CDR3 nucleotides: TGTGCCAGCTCCTATGACAGGTCCAATCAGCCCCAGCATTTT.

The chain combines TRBV18 with TRBJ1-5; TRBD1 agrees at 9 bases. The CDR3 is made up of 18 amino acids. The junction had 13 bases not matched to a gene; V was cut back by 5 bases and J by 2 bases. Germline V gives CDR1 KGHSH, CDR2 LQKENI. CDR3 nucleotide sequence: TGTGCCAGCTCAGCACGGGTACAGGGGGCGCGGGGCAATCAGCCCCAGCATTTT. Its translation is CASSARVQGARGNQPQHF.

The rearrangement joins TRBV2 to TRBJ1-5; TRBD1 might be the D (6 bases). Germline assignment: CDR1 SNHLY and CDR2 FYNNEI. The V end lost 3 bases, the J end lost 6 bases, and 9 bases lay between the germline ends. This CDR3 has 13 residues. CDR3 loop: CASSEGAGQPQHF. Here the CDR3 DNA reads TGTGCCAGCAGTGAGGGGGCCGGTCAGCCCCAGCATTTT.

This clone appeared once. The chain carries TRBV11-2 and TRBJ1-1; TRBD1 might be the D (5 bases). CDR1 is SGHAT, CDR2 FQNNGV, per germline. CDR3 length equals 12 residues. With 6 bases removed from V and 4 bases from J, the gap between germline ends came to 9 bases. CDR3 sequence (DNA): TGTGCCAGCAGGGCCGGGGGCACTGAAGCTTTCTTT. Protein sequence: CASRAGGTEAFF.

The genes are TRBV5-8 and TRBJ2-5; 8 bases are shared with TRBD2. Germline V gene data show CDR1 as SGHTS and CDR2 as YDEGEE. V was clipped by 3 bases and J by 4 bases; unmatched bases: 11. The CDR3 is made up of 16 amino acids. In nucleotides, the CDR3 is TGTGCCAGCAGCTCTAGCAGGACCGGGAGGGGAGAGACCCAGTACTTC. It is translated as CASSSSRTGRGETQYF.

The V gene is TRBV15, the J gene TRBJ2-3; the D gene is possibly TRBD1 (5 bases). This CDR3 is built from 14 residues. Germline V gene lookup returns CDR1 LNHNV and CDR2 YYDKDF (reference sequence). The V end was cut by 3 bases, the J end by 4 bases, with 11 bases between. CDR3 region: CATSRTAVADTQYF. The DNA for the CDR3 is TGTGCCACCAGCAGGACAGCAGTAGCAGATACGCAGTATTTT.

The J gene is TRBJ2-7, the V gene TRBV19, with D perhaps TRBD2 (6 bases). This CDR3 comprises 17 residues. The germline CDR1 and CDR2 sequences are LNHDA and SQIVND (reference sequence). V was shortened by 5 bases and J by 1 base, with 21 bases between the two germline ends. CDR3 nucleotide sequence: TGTGCCAGTAGTTCTCGAGGCGGGGTAGCGTCATCCTACGAGCAGTACTTC. This translates into CASSSRGGVASSYEQYF.

Regarding this clone: One base away lies a much larger clone, so this may be a sequencing read error. V gene TRBV7-2 combines with J gene TRBJ2-2, with a weak D call TRBD2 (6 bases). The CDR3 sequence is 18 residues long. Trimming took off 1 base at V and 4 bases at J, with 19 bases between the two ends. Germline-derived CDR1 and CDR2 are SGHTA and FQGNSA. The DNA for the CDR3 is TGTGCCAGCAGCTTAGGTCGCGGGATGGGTGGGGCCACCGGGGAGCTGTTTTTT. Protein product: CASSLGRGMGGATGELFF.

The gene calls are TRBV15 and TRBJ2-3, with 7 nucleotides matching TRBD2. Germline V gene data show CDR1 as LNHNV and CDR2 as YYDKDF (reference sequence). This CDR3 region has 16 residues. J gave up 5 bases and V 1 base, and 9 bases lay outside the gene matches. CDR3 bases: TGTGCCACCAGCAGAGCCCCCGGACTAGTAAAAGATACGCAGTATTTT. It specifies CATSRAPGLVKDTQYF.

The chain is built from TRBV2 and TRBJ1-1, with 7 bases that match TRBD1. The junction had 9 bases not matched to a gene; V was cut back by 7 bases and J by 4 bases. Germline assignment: CDR1 SNHLY and CDR2 FYNNEI. CDR3 length: 14 residues. Here the CDR3 DNA reads TGTGCCAGCACCTTAGACAGGGCGGGCACTGAAGCTTTCTTT. Its translation is CASTLDRAGTEAFF.

The gene calls are TRBV28 and TRBJ1-2, with D unclear. The germline CDR1 and CDR2 sequences are MDHEN and SYDVKM. V lost 6 bases, J lost 1 base, and 6 bases lay in between. The CDR3 loop spans 12 amino acids. CDR3 coding DNA: TGTGCCAGCAGAGAGGGTAACTATGGCTACACCTTC. Its protein product is CASREGNYGYTF.

The chain has TRBV28 and TRBJ1-6, with TRBD1 matching over 8 bases. The CDR3 has 15 amino acids. The V segment lost 5 bases and the J segment 5 bases; nucleotides outside the gene matches: 5. The germline V gene encodes CDR1 MDHEN and CDR2 SYDVKM. The CDR3 loop is CASSRTGPDNSPLHF. The DNA of the CDR3 is TGTGCCAGCAGTCGGACAGGGCCCGATAATTCACCCCTCCACTTT.

The chain is built from TRBV24-1 and TRBJ1-5; D not resolved. CDR3 length: 16 residues. V gave up 4 bases and J gave up 3 bases, with 15 bases separating them. Looked up from germline, CDR1 is KGHDR and CDR2 is SFDVKD. The CDR3 bases are TGTGCCACCAGTGAACGGGATCCCAATCTCAATCAGCCCCAGCATTTT. This sequence encodes CATSERDPNLNQPQHF.

This clone showed up just once. The rearrangement links TRBV20-1 to TRBJ2-7; no definite D call. Germline-derived CDR1 and CDR2 are DFQATT and SNEGSKA (reference sequence). V was cut by 4 bases and J by 3 bases, with 4 bases left in between. The CDR3 runs 10 residues. CDR3 protein: CSATRYEQYF. CDR3 nucleotides: TGCAGTGCTACCCGCTACGAGCAGTACTTC.

Note on this clone: The identical CDR3 is also encoded by other nucleotide sequences in the sample. The chain carries TRBV18 and TRBJ2-1; 12 bases map to TRBD2. The CDR3 length is 15 residues. Germline-derived CDR1 and CDR2 are KGHSH and LQKENI. Trimming at V came to 0 bases and at J to 10 bases, leaving 4 bases not matched to a gene. For the CDR3, the DNA is TGTGCCAGCTCACCACCGGGGCTAGCGGGAGGGGAGCAGTTCTTC. Its protein product is CASSPPGLAGGEQFF. The variable domain in full, with the rest retrieved from reference TRBV18 and TRBJ2-1, is NAGVMQNPRHLVRRRGQEARLRCSPMKGHSHVYWYRQLPEEGLKFMVYLQKENIIDESGMPKERFSAEFPKEGPSILRIQQVVRGDSAAYFCASSPPGLAGGEQFFGPGTRLTVL.

CDR3 residues: CATSRVVGAGLAKNIQYF. CDR3 nucleotide sequence: TGTGCCACCAGCAGAGTAGTAGGGGCTGGGTTGGCCAAAAACATTCAGTACTTC. This chain joins TRBV15 and TRBJ2-4, with D perhaps TRBD1 (5 bases). From germline, CDR1 is LNHNV and CDR2 YYDKDF (reference sequence). This CDR3 comprises 18 residues. The V gene lost 1 base and the J gene lost 1 base, with 17 bases spanning the gap. The variable domain in full, completed from reference TRBV15 and TRBJ2-4, reads DAMVIQNPRYQVTQFGKPVTLSCSQTLNHNVMYWYQQKSSQAPKLLFHYYDKDFNNEADTPDNFQSRRPNTSFCFLDIRSPGLGDTAMYLCATSRVVGAGLAKNIQYFGAGTRLSVL.

The chain employs TRBV3-1 (or the pseudogene TRBV3-2) and TRBJ1-2; D is possibly TRBD1 (5 bases). This CDR3 is built from 13 residues. Germline V gives CDR1 LGHDT, CDR2 YNNKEL (reference sequence). Trimming took off 3 bases at V and 4 bases at J, with 9 bases between the two ends. CDR3: CASSQGRAYGYTF. CDR3 DNA sequence: TGTGCCAGCAGCCAGGGCAGGGCCTATGGCTACACCTTC.

The rearrangement links TRBV11-2 to TRBJ2-7, with 10 bases matching TRBD1. Germline V gives CDR1 SGHAT, CDR2 FQNNGV. The CDR3 extends over 17 amino acids. After removal of 0 bases from V and 2 bases from J, the junction contained 7 bases not matched to a gene. In DNA form, the CDR3 reads TGTGCCAGCAGCTTAGAGCTCCCCGGGACAGGGGCCTACGAGCAGTACTTC. It is translated as CASSLELPGTGAYEQYF.

V usage is TRBV18 and J usage is TRBJ1-5, with 7 bases lining up with TRBD1. Germline CDR1 and CDR2: KGHSH and LQKENI. Trimming at V came to 2 bases and at J to 5 bases, leaving 3 bases not matched to a gene. CDR3 size: 14 residues. For the CDR3, the DNA is TGTGCCAGCTCACCATACAGGGGAGATCAGCCCCAGCATTTT. This sequence encodes CASSPYRGDQPQHF.

The chain combines TRBV3-1 (or the pseudogene TRBV3-2) with TRBJ1-3; D unclear. The ends were cut back, 5 bases at V and 0 bases at J, with 8 bases in the middle. CDR3 length equals 14 residues. Germline V gives CDR1 LGHDT, CDR2 YNNKEL (reference sequence). DNA for the CDR3: TGTGCCAGCAGCTTACAAAGCTCTGGAAACACCATATATTTT. Translated, it gives CASSLQSSGNTIYF.

This sequence joins TRBV2 and TRBJ2-1; TRBD2 is a possible D gene (5 bases). The CDR3 is made up of 13 amino acids. Germline lookup yields CDR1 SNHLY and CDR2 FYNNEI. Trimming took 8 bases from V and 0 from J, leaving 8 bases between them. The DNA of the CDR3 is TGTGCCAGCCGGGATAACTCCTACAATGAGCAGTTCTTC. The encoded protein is CASRDNSYNEQFF.

The chain has TRBV6-2 or TRBV6-3 and TRBJ1-2; 9 positions agree with TRBD1. Per the germline V gene, CDR1 is MNHEY and CDR2 is SVGEGT. Unmatched junction bases numbered 9, after V lost 2 bases and J lost 8 bases. The CDR3 has 15 residues. CDR3 DNA sequence: TGTGCCAGCAGTTACCCTGGACAGGGGACGGGCGGCTACACCTTC. Translated: CASSYPGQGTGGYTF.

This clone was seen once. This chain joins TRBV6-5 and TRBJ2-7, with 12 bases that match TRBD2. The CDR3 consists of 15 residues. Unmatched junction bases numbered 4, after V lost 5 bases and J lost 2 bases. Looked up from germline, CDR1 is MNHEY and CDR2 is SVGAGI. The CDR3 spells CASSPTSGGTYEQYV. The CDR3 bases are TGTGCCAGCAGTCCGACTAGCGGGGGAACCTACGAGCAGTACGTC.

The chain has TRBV28 and TRBJ1-1; D ambiguous. Germline CDR1 reads MDHEN; CDR2 reads SYDVKM. The ends were cut back, 6 bases at V and 2 bases at J, with 4 bases in the middle. The CDR3 loop spans 11 amino acids. The CDR3 DNA is TGTGCCAGCAGACTTAACACTGAAGCTTTCTTT. Amino acid sequence: CASRLNTEAFF.

About this clone itself: This sequence may be a read error, since a much larger clone differs from it by one base. This chain links TRBV2 with TRBJ2-7; D might be TRBD1 (6 bases). Trimming shortened V by 5 bases and J by 4 bases, and 9 bases separated the two germline ends. Germline V lookup: CDR1 SNHLY, CDR2 FYNNEI. The CDR3 is made up of 12 amino acids. CDR3 in DNA: TGTGCCAGCAGTCGGGACACGTACGAGCAGTACTTC. Translating gives CASSRDTYEQYF.

This chain uses TRBV28 with TRBJ1-4, with 7 bases aligning to TRBD1. The V gene end was trimmed by 7 bases and the J gene end by 5 bases; junction bases not matched to a gene: 13. Germline V gene sequence: CDR1 MDHEN, CDR2 SYDVKM. CDR3 length: 16 residues. The CDR3 nucleotides are TGTGCCAGCAATTCGCTAGTGGGACAGTTAAATGAAAAACTGTTTTTT. Protein product: CASNSLVGQLNEKLFF.

V usage is TRBV2 and J usage is TRBJ2-1, with 12 bases aligning to TRBD2. Looked up from germline, CDR1 is SNHLY and CDR2 is FYNNEI. V shed 5 bases, J shed 4 bases, and the junction held 6 bases outside the gene matches. This CDR3 has 16 amino acids. CDR3 DNA: TGTGCCAGCAGTTCTCAAGGACTAGCGGGGTACAATGAGCAGTTCTTC. It translates to CASSSQGLAGYNEQFF.

The rearrangement links TRBV2 to TRBJ1-2; D may be TRBD1 (6 bases). V dropped 3 bases and J dropped 2 bases, with 13 bases sitting between them. Germline CDR1 reads SNHLY; CDR2 reads FYNNEI. The CDR3 covers 15 residues. CDR3 nucleotides: TGTGCCAGCAGTGAGATGGGCAGGGGCAACTATGGCTACACCTTC. Translation gives CASSEMGRGNYGYTF. Supplemented by reference TRBV2 and TRBJ1-2, the full variable domain reads EPEVTQTPSHQVTQMGQEVILRCVPISNHLYFYWYRQILGQKVEFLVSFYNNEISEKSEIFDDQFSVERPDGSNFTLKIRSTKLEDSAMYFCASSEMGRGNYGYTFGSGTRLTVV.

The chain joins TRBV27 to TRBJ2-7, with TRBD1 matching over 7 bases. The V and J ends lost 5 bases and 5 bases, in that order; junction bases with no gene match: 3. Germline CDR1 and CDR2: MNHEY and SMNVEV (reference sequence). This CDR3 has 12 amino acids. The CDR3 nucleotides are TGTGCCAGCAGTCCGACAGGGAACGAGCAGTACTTC. It is translated as CASSPTGNEQYF.